Listed here is a single T cell receptor beta chain. This CDR3 comprises 18 residues. Deletions cut 0 bases from V and 0 bases from J, with 15 bases between. CDR1 and CDR2 (germline): LGHNA, YSLEER. The entry originates in a study of blood T cell repertoires in COVID-19. Original data processing: How many nucleated cells were present was estimated from reference gene primer amplification. Assay used: immunoSEQ multiplex PCR; TCRdb lists only in-frame clones, some missing. That table gives V, J and clone size, and the DNA gave D and trimming. The sample lists some 130,000 clones; roughly 90% were seen once.

The TCR originated in a man between 65 and 79 years old with active COVID-19. J is TRBJ1-5 and V is TRBV4-3; D perhaps matches TRBD1 (5 bases). What was sequenced was peripheral blood. Here the CDR3 DNA reads TGCGCCAGCAGCCAAGAAGTGAGAGCGGGGGTTAGCAATCAGCCCCAGCATTTT. Protein product: CASSQEVRAGVSNQPQHF.